This T cell receptor (beta chain) was recorded in a study of response to subunit inactivated influenza vaccine. This clonotype has more than one count but fewer than ten. TCRdb called the RT-PCR reads again in MiXCR, with one record for every CDR3 protein. The sample has roughly 500,000 distinct CDR3 sequences, approximately 15% seen once. Deletions cut 1 base from V and 3 bases from J, with 8 bases between. This CDR3 contains 14 residues. The V and J genes are TRBV12-3 or TRBV12-4 and TRBJ2-3, with D unresolved. Sequencing used CD4+ T cells sorted from PBMCs, obtained less than 30 months after vaccination. The sequence came from a man aged 45 to 70 who received an inactivated influenza vaccine. The CDR3 sequence is CASSLGSTTDTQYF. In DNA form, the CDR3 reads TGTGCCAGCAGTTTAGGCTCCACGACAGATACGCAGTATTTT.